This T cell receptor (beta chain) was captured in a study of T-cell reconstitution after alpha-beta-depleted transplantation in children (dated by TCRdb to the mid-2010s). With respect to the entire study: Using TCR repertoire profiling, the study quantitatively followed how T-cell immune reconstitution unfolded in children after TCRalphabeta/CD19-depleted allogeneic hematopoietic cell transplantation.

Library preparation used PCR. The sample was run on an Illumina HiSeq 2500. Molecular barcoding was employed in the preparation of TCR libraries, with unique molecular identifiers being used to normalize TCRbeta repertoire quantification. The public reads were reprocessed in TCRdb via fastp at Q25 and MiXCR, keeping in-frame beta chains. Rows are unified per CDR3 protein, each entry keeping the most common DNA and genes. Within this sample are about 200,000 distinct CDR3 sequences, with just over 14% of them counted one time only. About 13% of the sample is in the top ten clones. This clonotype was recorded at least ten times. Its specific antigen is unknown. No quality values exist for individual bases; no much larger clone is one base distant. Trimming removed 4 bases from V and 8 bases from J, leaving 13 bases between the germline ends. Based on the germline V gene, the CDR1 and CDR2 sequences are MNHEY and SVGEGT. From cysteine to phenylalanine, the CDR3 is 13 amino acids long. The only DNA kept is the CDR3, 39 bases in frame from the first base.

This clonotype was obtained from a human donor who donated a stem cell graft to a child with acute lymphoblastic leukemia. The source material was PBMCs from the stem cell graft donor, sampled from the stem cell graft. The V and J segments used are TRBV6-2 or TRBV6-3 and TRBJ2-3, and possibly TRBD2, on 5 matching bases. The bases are TGTGCCAGCAGTTTAATACGGGATGGTACGCAGTATTTT. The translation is CASSLIRDGTQYF.